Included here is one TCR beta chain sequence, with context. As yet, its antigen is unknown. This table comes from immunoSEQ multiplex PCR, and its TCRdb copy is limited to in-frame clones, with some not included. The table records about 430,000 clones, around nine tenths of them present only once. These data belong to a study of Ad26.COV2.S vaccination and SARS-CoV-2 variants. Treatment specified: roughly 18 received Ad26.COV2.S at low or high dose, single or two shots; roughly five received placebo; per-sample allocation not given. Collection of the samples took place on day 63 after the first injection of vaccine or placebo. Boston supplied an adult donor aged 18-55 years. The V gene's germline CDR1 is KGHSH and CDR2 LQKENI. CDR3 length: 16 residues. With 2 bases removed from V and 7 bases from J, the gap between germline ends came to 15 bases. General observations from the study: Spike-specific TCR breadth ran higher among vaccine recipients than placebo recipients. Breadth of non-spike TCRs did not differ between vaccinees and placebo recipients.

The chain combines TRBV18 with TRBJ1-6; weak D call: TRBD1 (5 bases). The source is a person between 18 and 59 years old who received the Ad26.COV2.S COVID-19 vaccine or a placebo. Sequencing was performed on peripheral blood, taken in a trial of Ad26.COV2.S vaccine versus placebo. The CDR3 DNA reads TGTGCCAGCTCACCATTGAGGGGCGGTGAGAATTCACCCCTCCACTTT. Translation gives CASSPLRGGENSPLHF.